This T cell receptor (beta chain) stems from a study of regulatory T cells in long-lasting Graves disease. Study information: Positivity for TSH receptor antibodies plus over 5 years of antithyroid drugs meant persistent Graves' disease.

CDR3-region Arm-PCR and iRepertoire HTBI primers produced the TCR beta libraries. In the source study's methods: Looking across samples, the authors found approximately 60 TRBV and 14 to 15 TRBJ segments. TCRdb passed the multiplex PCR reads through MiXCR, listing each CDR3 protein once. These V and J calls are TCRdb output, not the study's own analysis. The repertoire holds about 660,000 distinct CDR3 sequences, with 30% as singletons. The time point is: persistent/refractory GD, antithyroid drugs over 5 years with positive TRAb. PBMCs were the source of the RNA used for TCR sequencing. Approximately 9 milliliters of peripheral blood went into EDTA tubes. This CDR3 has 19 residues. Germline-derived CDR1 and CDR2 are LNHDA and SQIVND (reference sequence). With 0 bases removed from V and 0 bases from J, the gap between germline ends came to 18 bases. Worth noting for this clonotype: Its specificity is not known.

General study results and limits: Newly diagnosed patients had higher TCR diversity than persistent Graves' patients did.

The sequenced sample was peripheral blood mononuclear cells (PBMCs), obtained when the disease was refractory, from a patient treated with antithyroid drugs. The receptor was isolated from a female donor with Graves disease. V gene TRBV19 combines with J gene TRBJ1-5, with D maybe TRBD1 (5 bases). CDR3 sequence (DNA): TGTGCCAGTAGTATAGAGCAGGGTCAAGGGCCGTATAGCAATCAGCCCCAGCATTTT. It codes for CASSIEQGQGPYSNQPQHF.